Shown below are 6 T cell receptor beta chains from a single sample sequenced in a study of T cell responses to AZD1222 COVID-19 vaccine. Data came from immunoSEQ multiplex PCR; TCRdb stores just in-frame clones and leaves some out. The profile covers about 120,000 clones, with approximately 90% appearing a single time and just over 4% taken by the ten largest. The sequencing here drew on peripheral blood, taken 28 days after the second dose of the MenACWY control vaccine. The source of these receptors is an adult who received the MenACWY meningococcal vaccine as a control.

This rearrangement joins TRBV7-6 to TRBJ2-1; 12 bases agree with TRBD2. Germline CDR1 SGHVS, CDR2 FNYEAQ. This CDR3 has 19 amino acids. The junction had 19 bases not matched to a gene; V was cut back by 3 bases and J by 10 bases. The CDR3 DNA is TGTGCCAGCAGCTTTACTCCGGGGGGACTAGCGGGTTCCCTTGGAGAGCAGTTCTTC. It yields the protein CASSFTPGGLAGSLGEQFF.

The J gene is TRBJ2-3, the V gene TRBV9; a possible D gene is TRBD1 (5 bases). The CDR3 loop spans 13 amino acids. From germline, CDR1 is SGDLS and CDR2 YYNGEE. Trimming shortened V by 0 bases and J by 9 bases, and 11 bases separated the two germline ends. This chain's CDR3 is CASSVAQGSTQYF. CDR3 in DNA: TGTGCCAGCAGCGTAGCTCAGGGCAGCACGCAGTATTTT.

The chain uses TRBV18 and TRBJ2-1; 11 bases are a match to TRBD2. The CDR3 is made up of 17 amino acids. Germline CDR1 and CDR2: KGHSH and LQKENI. Trimming removed 3 bases from V and 3 bases from J; junction bases left unmatched: 7. CDR3: CASSPPVAGGIYNEQFF. The CDR3 coding sequence is TGTGCCAGCTCACCCCCGGTAGCGGGAGGGATCTACAATGAGCAGTTCTTC.

J is TRBJ2-7 and V is TRBV5-6; D is perhaps TRBD1 or TRBD2 (5 bases each). There are 14 residues in the CDR3. Germline loops: CDR1 SGHDT, CDR2 YYEEEE. Trimming took 4 bases from V and 0 from J, leaving 11 bases between them. Here the CDR3 reads CASSPGPTSYEQYV. Here the CDR3 DNA reads TGTGCCAGCAGCCCGGGACCCACCTCCTACGAGCAGTACGTC.

The chain couples TRBV15 to TRBJ2-2; 7 bases match TRBD2. The CDR3 is 15 residues long. CDR1 and CDR2 (germline): LNHNV, YYDKDF (reference sequence). Trimming removed 1 base from V and 2 bases from J; junction bases left unmatched: 1. The chain's CDR3 is CATSRGGGNTGELFF. CDR3 DNA sequence: TGTGCCACCAGCAGAGGGGGGGGAAACACCGGGGAGCTGTTTTTT. Filled out from reference TRBV15 and TRBJ2-2, the complete variable domain reads DAMVIQNPRYQVTQFGKPVTLSCSQTLNHNVMYWYQQKSSQAPKLLFHYYDKDFNNEADTPDNFQSRRPNTSFCFLDIRSPGLGDTAMYLCATSRGGGNTGELFFGEGSRLTVL.

This rearrangement joins TRBV7-9 to TRBJ1-2; maybe TRBD1 (6 bases). The V gene lost 3 bases and the J gene lost 6 bases, with 8 bases spanning the gap. This CDR3 contains 12 residues. Germline CDR1 reads SEHNR; CDR2 reads FQNEAQ (reference sequence). CDR3 in amino acids: CASSFTGHGYTF. The CDR3 DNA reads TGTGCCAGCAGCTTTACAGGGCATGGCTACACCTTC.